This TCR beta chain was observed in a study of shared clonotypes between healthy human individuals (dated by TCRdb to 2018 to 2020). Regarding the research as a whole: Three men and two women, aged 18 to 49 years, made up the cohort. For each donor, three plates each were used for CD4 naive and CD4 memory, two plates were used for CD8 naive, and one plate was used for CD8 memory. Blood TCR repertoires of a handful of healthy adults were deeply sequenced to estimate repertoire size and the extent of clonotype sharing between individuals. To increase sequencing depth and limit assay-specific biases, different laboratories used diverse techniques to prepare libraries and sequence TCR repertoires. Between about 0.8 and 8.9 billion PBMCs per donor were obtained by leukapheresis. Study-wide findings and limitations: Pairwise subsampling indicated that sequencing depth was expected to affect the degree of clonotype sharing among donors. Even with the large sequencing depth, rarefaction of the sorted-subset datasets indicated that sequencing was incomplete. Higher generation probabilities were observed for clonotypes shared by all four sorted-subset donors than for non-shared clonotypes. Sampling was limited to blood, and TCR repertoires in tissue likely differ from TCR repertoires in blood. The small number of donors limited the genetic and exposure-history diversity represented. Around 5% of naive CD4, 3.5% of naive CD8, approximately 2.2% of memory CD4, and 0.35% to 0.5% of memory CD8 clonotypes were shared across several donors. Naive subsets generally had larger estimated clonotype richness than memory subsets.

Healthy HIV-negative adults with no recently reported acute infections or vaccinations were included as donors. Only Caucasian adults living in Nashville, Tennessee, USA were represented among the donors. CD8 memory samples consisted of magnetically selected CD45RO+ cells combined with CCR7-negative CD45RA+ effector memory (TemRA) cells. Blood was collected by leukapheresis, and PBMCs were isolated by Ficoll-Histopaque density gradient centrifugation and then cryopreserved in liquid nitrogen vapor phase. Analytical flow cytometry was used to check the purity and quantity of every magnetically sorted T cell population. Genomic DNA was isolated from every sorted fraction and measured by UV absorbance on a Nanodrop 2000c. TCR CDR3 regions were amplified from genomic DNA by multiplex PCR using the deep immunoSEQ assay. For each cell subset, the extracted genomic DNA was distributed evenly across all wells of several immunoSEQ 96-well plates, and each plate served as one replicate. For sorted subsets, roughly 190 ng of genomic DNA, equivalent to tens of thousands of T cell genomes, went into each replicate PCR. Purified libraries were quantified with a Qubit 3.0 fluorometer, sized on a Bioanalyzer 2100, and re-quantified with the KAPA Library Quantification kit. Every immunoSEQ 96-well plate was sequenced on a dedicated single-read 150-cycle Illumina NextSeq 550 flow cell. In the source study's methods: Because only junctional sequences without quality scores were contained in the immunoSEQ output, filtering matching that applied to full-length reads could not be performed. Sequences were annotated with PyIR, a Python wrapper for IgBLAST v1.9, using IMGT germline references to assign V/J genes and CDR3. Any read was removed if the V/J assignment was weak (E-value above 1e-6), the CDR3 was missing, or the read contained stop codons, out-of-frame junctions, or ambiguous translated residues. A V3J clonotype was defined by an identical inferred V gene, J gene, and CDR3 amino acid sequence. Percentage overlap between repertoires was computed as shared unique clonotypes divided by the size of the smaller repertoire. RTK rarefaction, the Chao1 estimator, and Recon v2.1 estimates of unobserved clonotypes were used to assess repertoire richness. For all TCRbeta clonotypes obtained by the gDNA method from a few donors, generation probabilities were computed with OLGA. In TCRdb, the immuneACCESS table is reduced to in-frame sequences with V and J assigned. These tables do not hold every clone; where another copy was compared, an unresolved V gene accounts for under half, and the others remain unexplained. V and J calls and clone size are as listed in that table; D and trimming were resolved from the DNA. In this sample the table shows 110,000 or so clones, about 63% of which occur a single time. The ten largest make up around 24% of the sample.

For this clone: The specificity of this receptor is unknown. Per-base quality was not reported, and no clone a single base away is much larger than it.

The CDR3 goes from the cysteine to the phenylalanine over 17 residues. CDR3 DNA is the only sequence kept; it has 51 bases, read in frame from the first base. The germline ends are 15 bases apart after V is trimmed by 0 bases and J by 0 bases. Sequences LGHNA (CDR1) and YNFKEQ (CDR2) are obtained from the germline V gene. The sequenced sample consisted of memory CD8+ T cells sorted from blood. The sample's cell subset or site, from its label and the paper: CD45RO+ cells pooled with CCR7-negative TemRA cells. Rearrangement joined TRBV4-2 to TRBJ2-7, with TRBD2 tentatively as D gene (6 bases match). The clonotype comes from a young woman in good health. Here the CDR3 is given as CASSQEGEGSGSYEQYF. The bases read TGTGCCAGCAGCCAAGAAGGGGAAGGTAGCGGCTCCTACGAGCAGTACTTC.